This TCR beta chain originates from a study of technical replicates of blood from a few donors (dated by TCRdb to about 2017). Turning to this clone: The specificity of this receptor is unknown. Per-base quality was not reported, and no clone a single base away is much larger than it.

The method was the immunoSEQ multiplex PCR assay. Not all clones reach the TCRdb copy of this immuneACCESS table, which keeps in-frame sequences only. Checked studies attribute under half of the gap to unresolved V genes and leave the rest unexplained. The sample table holds more than 65,000 clones, of which about 93% were seen once. The top ten clonotypes cover about 0.4% of the sample. CDR1 and CDR2, per the germline V gene, are MNHEY and SVGAGI. Inclusive of the bounding cysteine and phenylalanine, the CDR3 is 12 residues long. Only the CDR3 portion is preserved as DNA: 36 bases, with reading frame beginning at the first base. V is pared back by 8 bases and J by 7 bases, with 12 bases lying between the germline termini.

Sequencing was done on a sample of T cells isolated from PBMCs. The V and J genes are TRBV6-5 and TRBJ1-3; a tentative D match to TRBD1 spans 5 bases. The receptor was isolated from a human donor in good health. The DNA is TGTGCCAGCGAAGGGGATGGGAACACCATATATTTT. It specifies CASEGDGNTIYF.